The 5 T cell receptor beta chains presented below share a single source sample, sequenced in a study of blood T cell repertoires in COVID-19. The method was immunoSEQ multiplex PCR; TCRdb's version includes in-frame clones alone and lacks a portion of them. The table has 250,000 to 350,000 clones, approximately 84% seen once. Sequenced sample: peripheral blood. These receptors were obtained from a human donor with COVID-19, enrolled during active disease. The donor label of this sample is uncertain.

The chain is built from TRBV9 and TRBJ2-7, with 10 bases fitting TRBD2. Trimming at V came to 3 bases and at J to 2 bases, leaving 5 bases not matched to a gene. The CDR3 is 15 residues long. Germline V lookup: CDR1 SGDLS, CDR2 YYNGEE. This chain's CDR3 is CASSAGTSAPYEQYF. In DNA form, the CDR3 reads TGTGCCAGCAGCGCCGGGACTAGCGCGCCCTACGAGCAGTACTTC.

The V and J genes are TRBV14 and TRBJ2-7; 7 bases align to TRBD2. Germline loops: CDR1 SGHDN, CDR2 FVKESK. The CDR3 is 14 residues long. V trimming: 3 bases; J trimming: 3 bases; junction bases outside the gene matches: 5. CDR3 residues: CASSHGASGYEQYF. Here the CDR3 DNA reads TGTGCCAGCAGCCACGGTGCTAGCGGCTACGAGCAGTACTTC.

This chain joins TRBV4-1 and TRBJ2-5; weak D call: TRBD1 (6 bases). CDR3 length equals 12 residues. V dropped 3 bases and J dropped 5 bases, with 7 bases sitting between them. Per the germline V gene, CDR1 is MGHRA and CDR2 is YSYEKL. CDR3: CASSQRGETQYF. In DNA, the CDR3 is TGCGCCAGCAGCCAGAGGGGGGAGACCCAGTACTTC.

This chain uses TRBV5-1 with TRBJ2-3, with 12 bases lining up with TRBD2. The germline V gene has CDR1 SGHRS and CDR2 YFSETQ. The CDR3 has 16 amino acids. V lost 4 bases to trimming and J lost 4 bases; unmatched junction nucleotides: 7. CDR3 nucleotides: TGCGCCAGCAGCCAGACCGGGACTAGCGGGTCAGATACGCAGTATTTT. Translating it yields CASSQTGTSGSDTQYF.

The chain uses TRBV20-1 and TRBJ2-7; D unresolved. The CDR3 has 11 amino acids. Trimming took 3 bases from V and 6 from J, leaving 9 bases between them. Germline loops: CDR1 DFQATT, CDR2 SNEGSKA (reference sequence). The CDR3 nucleotides read TGCAGTGCTAGCCTAATCTCCGAGCAGTACTTC. It translates to CSASLISEQYF.